Below, 12 T cell receptor beta chains from the same sample are listed, as sequenced in a study of beta chain features in type 1 diabetes. Study-wide results and limits: Across all four CD4+ subsets, people with type 1 diabetes showed modestly shorter TCRB CDR3s.

Sequencing targeted expressed TCRB transcripts, as all isolated RNA had been reverse transcribed. The repertoire was sequenced with immunoSEQ multiplex PCR; TCRdb's copy has only in-frame clones and lacks some. The profile shows about 740,000 clones, about an eighth of them singletons. These receptors have no identified antigens. Sequencing used naive CD4+ T cells from blood. The receptors stem from a man younger than 30 with type 1 diabetes.

This rearrangement joins TRBV5-1 to TRBJ2-1; 8 bases match TRBD2. Germline V lookup: CDR1 SGHRS, CDR2 YFSETQ. The CDR3 extends over 14 amino acids. After removal of 2 bases from V and 3 bases from J, the junction contained 1 base not matched to a gene. CDR3 region: CASSLLADYNEQFF. The CDR3, as DNA: TGCGCCAGCAGCTTACTAGCGGACTACAATGAGCAGTTCTTC.

This chain uses TRBV5-6 with TRBJ2-1, with D possibly being TRBD1 (6 bases). Germline V gene sequence: CDR1 SGHDT, CDR2 YYEEEE. V was cut by 1 base and J by 3 bases, with 14 bases left in between. The CDR3 loop spans 16 amino acids. CDR3 amino acids: CASSLTQGSFYNEQFF. DNA of the CDR3: TGTGCCAGCAGCTTGACACAGGGATCTTTCTACAATGAGCAGTTCTTC. The full variable domain, in which reference TRBV5-6 and TRBJ2-1 provide the parts outside the CDR3, is DAGVTQSPTHLIKTRGQQVTLRCSPKSGHDTVSWYQQALGQGPQFIFQYYEEEERQRGNFPDRFSGHQFPNYSSELNVNALLLGDSALYLCASSLTQGSFYNEQFFGPGTRLTVL.

The chain has TRBV5-4 and TRBJ2-3, with D perhaps being TRBD1 or TRBD2 (5 bases each). The CDR3 is made up of 15 amino acids. Germline CDR1 reads SGHNT; CDR2 reads YYREEE (reference sequence). V gave up 9 bases and J gave up 6 bases, with 23 bases separating them. The DNA of the CDR3 is TGTGCCATCCACTCCCGGGGCCCTGCGACGGATACGCAGTATTTT. This encodes CAIHSRGPATDTQYF.

The CDR3 DNA reads as TGTGCCACCAGGGGAGTCTACCGGGAGCTGTTTTTT. Protein product: CATRGVYRELFF. The rearrangement joins TRBV6-5 to TRBJ2-2; perhaps TRBD1 as D (6 bases). Germline assignment: CDR1 MNHEY and CDR2 SVGAGI. V was cut by 10 bases and J by 9 bases, with 15 bases left in between. The CDR3 consists of 12 residues.

The CDR3 DNA reads as TGCACCAGCAGCCAAGATTCCGGGACAGGCCCCGTCAGGGATTCACCCCTCCACTTT. Its protein product is CTSSQDSGTGPVRDSPLHF. This rearrangement joins TRBV1 to TRBJ1-6; the table assigns TRBD1, which was not confirmed against the DNA. TRBV1 is termed a pseudogene. This CDR3 comprises 19 residues.

This clone was seen only a few times. This chain uses TRBV29-1 with TRBJ1-2; no definite D call. Trimming left V 6 bases short and J 4 bases short, with 12 bases between. Germline V CDR1 and CDR2: SQVTM, ANQGSEA. The CDR3 length is 12 residues. The CDR3 bases are TGCAGCGTCGGGGAGGTGGGCTATGGCTACACCTTC. This encodes CSVGEVGYGYTF. Based on the CDR3 plus reference TRBV29-1 and TRBJ1-2, the full variable domain is SAVISQKPSRDICQRGTSLTIQCQVDSQVTMMFWYRQQPGQSLTLIATANQGSEATYESGFVIDKFPISRPNLTFSTLTVSNMSPEDSSIYLCSVGEVGYGYTFGSGTRLTVV.

The chain carries TRBV7-9 and TRBJ2-1; TRBD1 agrees at 11 bases. CDR1 and CDR2 (germline): SEHNR, FQNEAQ (reference sequence). The junction had 7 bases not matched to a gene; V was cut back by 5 bases and J by 7 bases. The length of the CDR3 is 15 residues. In DNA form, the CDR3 reads TGTGCCAGCAGCCCCGGGACAGGGGGGAAGAATGAGCAGTTCTTC. Translation: CASSPGTGGKNEQFF. Using reference TRBV7-9 and TRBJ2-1 for the parts outside the CDR3, the full variable domain is DTGVSQNPRHKITKRGQNVTFRCDPISEHNRLYWYRQTLGQGPEFLTYFQNEAQLEKSRLLSDRFSAERPKGSFSTLEIQRTEQGDSAMYLCASSPGTGGKNEQFFGPGTRLTVL.

The gene calls are TRBV11-2 and TRBJ1-1, with D perhaps matching TRBD1 (5 bases). This CDR3 spans 14 amino acids. V shed 3 bases and J shed 6 bases, with 14 bases lying between them. Looked up from germline, CDR1 is SGHAT and CDR2 is FQNNGV. The CDR3 DNA reads as TGTGCCAGCAGCTTTCAGGGCCTATCCGCTGAAGCTTTCTTT. This sequence encodes CASSFQGLSAEAFF.

The V call is TRBV7-9, the J call TRBJ2-2; unclear D gene. There are 16 residues in the CDR3. Deletions cut 2 bases from V and 0 bases from J, with 10 bases between. Germline V gives CDR1 SEHNR, CDR2 FQNEAQ (reference sequence). In DNA form, the CDR3 reads TGTGCCAGCAGCTTAATTGGGCCAGCGAACACCGGGGAGCTGTTTTTT. Residues: CASSLIGPANTGELFF. Complete variable domain (other parts from reference TRBV7-9 and TRBJ2-2): DTGVSQNPRHKITKRGQNVTFRCDPISEHNRLYWYRQTLGQGPEFLTYFQNEAQLEKSRLLSDRFSAERPKGSFSTLEIQRTEQGDSAMYLCASSLIGPANTGELFFGEGSRLTVL.

The chain has TRBV7-9 and TRBJ1-2, with TRBD1 matching 9 bases. The CDR3 runs to 13 residues. With 5 bases clipped from V and 8 bases from J, the junction kept 6 bases outside the gene matches. Germline CDR1 SEHNR, CDR2 FQNEAQ (reference sequence). CDR3 loop: CASSTGGSSGYTF. The CDR3 coding sequence is TGTGCCAGCAGCACAGGGGGCTCTTCGGGCTACACCTTC.

The chain has TRBV19 and TRBJ2-1; the D gene is possibly TRBD1 (6 bases). Between the trimmed V and J ends, which lost 5 bases and 4 bases, there was a span of 12 bases. This CDR3 has 14 residues. Germline values: CDR1 LNHDA, CDR2 SQIVND (reference sequence). This chain's CDR3 is CASSRRDTYNEQFF. The CDR3 DNA reads TGTGCCAGTAGTCGCCGGGACACTTACAATGAGCAGTTCTTC.

This clone was recorded only once. This chain connects TRBV5-6 to TRBJ2-2; D is uncertain. The germline V and J ends were trimmed by 0 bases and 6 bases, with 9 bases remaining between them. The CDR3 spans 14 residues. CDR1 and CDR2 from the germline V gene are SGHDT and YYEEEE. The chain's CDR3 is CASSLDQAPGELFF. Here the CDR3 DNA reads TGTGCCAGCAGCTTGGACCAGGCCCCCGGGGAGCTGTTTTTT.